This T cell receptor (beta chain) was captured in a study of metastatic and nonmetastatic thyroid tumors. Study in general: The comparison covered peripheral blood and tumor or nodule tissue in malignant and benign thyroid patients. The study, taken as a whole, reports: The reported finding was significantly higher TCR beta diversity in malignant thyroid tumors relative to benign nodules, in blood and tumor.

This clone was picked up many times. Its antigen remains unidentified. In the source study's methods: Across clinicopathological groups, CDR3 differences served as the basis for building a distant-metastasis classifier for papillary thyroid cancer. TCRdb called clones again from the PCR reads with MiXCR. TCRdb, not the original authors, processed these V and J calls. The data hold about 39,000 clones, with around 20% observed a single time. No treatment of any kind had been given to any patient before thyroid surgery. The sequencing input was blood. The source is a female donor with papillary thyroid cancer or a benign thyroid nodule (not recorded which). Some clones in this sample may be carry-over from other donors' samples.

This CDR3 reads CARPKGETQYF. CDR3 nucleotide sequence: TGTGCTCGCCCAAAGGGAGAGACCCAGTACTTC. The rearrangement uses TRBV12-5 and TRBJ2-5; no firm D call. V was trimmed by 11 bases and J by 4 bases, leaving 11 bases between them. CDR3 size: 11 residues. CDR1 is LGHNT, CDR2 FRNRAP, per germline.